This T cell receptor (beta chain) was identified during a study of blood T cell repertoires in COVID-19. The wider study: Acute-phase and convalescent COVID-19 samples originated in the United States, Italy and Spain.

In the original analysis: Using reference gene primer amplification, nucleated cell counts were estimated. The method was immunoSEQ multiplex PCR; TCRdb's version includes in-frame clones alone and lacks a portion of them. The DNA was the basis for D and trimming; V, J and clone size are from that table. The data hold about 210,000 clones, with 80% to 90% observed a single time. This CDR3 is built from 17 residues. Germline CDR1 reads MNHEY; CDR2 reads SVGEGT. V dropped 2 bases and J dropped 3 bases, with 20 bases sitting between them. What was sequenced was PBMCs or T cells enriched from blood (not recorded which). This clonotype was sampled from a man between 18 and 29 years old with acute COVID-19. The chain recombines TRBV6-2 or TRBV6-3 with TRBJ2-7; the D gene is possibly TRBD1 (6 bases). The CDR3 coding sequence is TGTGCCAGCAGTTACACCCGGATCGGGACAAACCTCTACGAGCAGTACTTC. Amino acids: CASSYTRIGTNLYEQYF.